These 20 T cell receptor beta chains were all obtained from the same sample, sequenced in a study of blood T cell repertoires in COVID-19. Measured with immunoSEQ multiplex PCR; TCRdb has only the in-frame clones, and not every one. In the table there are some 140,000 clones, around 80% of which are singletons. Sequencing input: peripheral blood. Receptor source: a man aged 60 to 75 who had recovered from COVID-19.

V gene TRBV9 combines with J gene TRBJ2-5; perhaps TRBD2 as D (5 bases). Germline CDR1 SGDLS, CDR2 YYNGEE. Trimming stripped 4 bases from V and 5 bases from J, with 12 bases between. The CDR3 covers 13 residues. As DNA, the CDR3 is TGTGCCAGCAGCTCCGAGGGAGTGGAGACCCAGTACTTC. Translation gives CASSSEGVETQYF. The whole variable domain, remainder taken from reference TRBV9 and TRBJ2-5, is DSGVTQTPKHLITATGQRVTLRCSPRSGDLSVYWYQQSLDQGLQFLIQYYNGEERAKGNILERFSAQQFPDLHSELNLSSLELGDSALYFCASSSEGVETQYFGPGTRLLVL.

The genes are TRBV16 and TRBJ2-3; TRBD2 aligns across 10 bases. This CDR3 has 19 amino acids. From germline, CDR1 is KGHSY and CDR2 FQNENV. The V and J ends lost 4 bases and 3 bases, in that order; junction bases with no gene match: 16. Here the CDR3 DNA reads TGTGCCAGCAGCCGACAGTTTCTAGCGGGGGCCCCCACTACAGATACGCAGTATTTT. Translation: CASSRQFLAGAPTTDTQYF.

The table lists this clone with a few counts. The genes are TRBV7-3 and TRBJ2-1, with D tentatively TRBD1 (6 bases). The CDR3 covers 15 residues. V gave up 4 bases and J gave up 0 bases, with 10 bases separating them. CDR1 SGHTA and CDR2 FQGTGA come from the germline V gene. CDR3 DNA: TGTGCCAGCAGCTCGGACAGCCGCTCCTACAATGAGCAGTTCTTC. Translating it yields CASSSDSRSYNEQFF.

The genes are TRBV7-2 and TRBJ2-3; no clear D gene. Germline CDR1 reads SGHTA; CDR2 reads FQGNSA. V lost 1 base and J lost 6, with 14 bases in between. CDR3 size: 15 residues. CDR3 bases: TGTGCCAGCAGCTTAGAGTCTCGGGTTTGGGATACGCAGTATTTT. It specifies CASSLESRVWDTQYF. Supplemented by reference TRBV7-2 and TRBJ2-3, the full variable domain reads GAGVSQSPSNKVTEKGKDVELRCDPISGHTALYWYRQSLGQGLEFLIYFQGNSAPDKSGLPSDRFSAERTGGSVSTLTIQRTQQEDSAVYLCASSLESRVWDTQYFGPGTRLTVL.

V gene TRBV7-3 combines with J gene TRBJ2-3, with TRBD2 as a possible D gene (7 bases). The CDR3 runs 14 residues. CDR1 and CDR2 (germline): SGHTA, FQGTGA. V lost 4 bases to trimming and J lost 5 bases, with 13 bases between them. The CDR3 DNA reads TGTGCCAGCAGCTCCCTAGGGGGGGGAGATACGCAGTATTTT. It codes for CASSSLGGGDTQYF.

CDR3 nucleotides: TGCGCCAGCAGCGAACAGGGGGGGAGCAATCAGCCCCAGCATTTT. Protein: CASSEQGGSNQPQHF. The chain is built from TRBV5-1 and TRBJ1-5; 8 bases match TRBD1. Germline V gene lookup returns CDR1 SGHRS and CDR2 YFSETQ. V lost 4 bases, J lost 1 base, and 4 bases stayed unmatched. This CDR3 is built from 15 residues.

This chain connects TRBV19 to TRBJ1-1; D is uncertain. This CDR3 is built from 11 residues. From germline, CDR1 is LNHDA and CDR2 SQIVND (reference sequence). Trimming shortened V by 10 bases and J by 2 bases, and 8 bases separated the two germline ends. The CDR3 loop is CATSGNTEAFF. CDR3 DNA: TGTGCCACCTCCGGTAACACTGAAGCTTTCTTT. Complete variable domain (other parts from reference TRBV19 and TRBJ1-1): DGGITQSPKYLFRKEGQNVTLSCEQNLNHDAMYWYRQDPGQGLRLIYYSQIVNDFQKGDIAEGYSVSREKKESFPLTVTSAQKNPTAFYLCATSGNTEAFFGQGTRLTVV.

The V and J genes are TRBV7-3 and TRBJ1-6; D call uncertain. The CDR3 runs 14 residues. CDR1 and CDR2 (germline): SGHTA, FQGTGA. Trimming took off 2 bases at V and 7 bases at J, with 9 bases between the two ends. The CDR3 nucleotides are TGTGCCAGCAGCTTAGGAGAGATCAATTCACCCCTCCACTTT. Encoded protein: CASSLGEINSPLHF. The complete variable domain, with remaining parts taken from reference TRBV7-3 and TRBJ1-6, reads GAGVSQTPSNKVTEKGKYVELRCDPISGHTALYWYRQSLGQGPEFLIYFQGTGAADDSGLPNDRFFAVRPEGSVSTLKIQRTERGDSAVYLCASSLGEINSPLHFGNGTRLTVT.

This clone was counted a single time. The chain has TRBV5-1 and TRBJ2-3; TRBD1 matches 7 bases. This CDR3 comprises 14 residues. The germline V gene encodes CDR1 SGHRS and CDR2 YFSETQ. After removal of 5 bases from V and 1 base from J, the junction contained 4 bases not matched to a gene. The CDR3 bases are TGCGCCAGCAGACCCGACAGGGGCACAGATACGCAGTATTTT. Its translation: CASRPDRGTDTQYF.

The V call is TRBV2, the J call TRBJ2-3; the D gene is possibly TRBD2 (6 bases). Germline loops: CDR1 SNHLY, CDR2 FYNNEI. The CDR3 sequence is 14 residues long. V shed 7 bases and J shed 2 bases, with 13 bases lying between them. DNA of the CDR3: TGTGCCAGCACCCCCGGACTACACACAGATACGCAGTATTTT. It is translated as CASTPGLHTDTQYF.

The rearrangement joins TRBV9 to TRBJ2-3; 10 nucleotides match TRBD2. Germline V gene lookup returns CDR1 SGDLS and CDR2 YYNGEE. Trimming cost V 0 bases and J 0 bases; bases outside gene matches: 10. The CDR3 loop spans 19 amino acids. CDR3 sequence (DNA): TGTGCCAGCAGCGTAGCTGGTAGCGGGGGGAGATGGAGCACAGATACGCAGTATTTT. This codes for CASSVAGSGGRWSTDTQYF. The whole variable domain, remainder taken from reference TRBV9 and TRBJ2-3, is DSGVTQTPKHLITATGQRVTLRCSPRSGDLSVYWYQQSLDQGLQFLIQYYNGEERAKGNILERFSAQQFPDLHSELNLSSLELGDSALYFCASSVAGSGGRWSTDTQYFGPGTRLTVL.

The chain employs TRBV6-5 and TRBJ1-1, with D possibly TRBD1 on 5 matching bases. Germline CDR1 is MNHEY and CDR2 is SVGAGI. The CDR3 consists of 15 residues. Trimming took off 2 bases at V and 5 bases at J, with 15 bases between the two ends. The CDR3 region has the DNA TGTGCCAGCAGTTACAGGGTCAGGGAAGGTACTGAAGCTTTCTTT. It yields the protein CASSYRVREGTEAFF.

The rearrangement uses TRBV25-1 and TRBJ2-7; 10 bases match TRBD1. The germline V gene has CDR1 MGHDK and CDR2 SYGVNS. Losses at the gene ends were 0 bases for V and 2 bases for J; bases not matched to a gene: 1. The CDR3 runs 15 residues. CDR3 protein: CASSEYGQGAYEQYF. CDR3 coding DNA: TGTGCCAGCAGTGAATATGGACAGGGGGCCTACGAGCAGTACTTC.

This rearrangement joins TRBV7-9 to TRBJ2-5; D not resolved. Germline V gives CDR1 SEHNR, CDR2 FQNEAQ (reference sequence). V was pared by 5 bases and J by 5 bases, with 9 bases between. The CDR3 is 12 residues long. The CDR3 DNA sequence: TGTGCCAGCAGCCCAATGGGCGAGACCCAGTACTTC. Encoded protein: CASSPMGETQYF.

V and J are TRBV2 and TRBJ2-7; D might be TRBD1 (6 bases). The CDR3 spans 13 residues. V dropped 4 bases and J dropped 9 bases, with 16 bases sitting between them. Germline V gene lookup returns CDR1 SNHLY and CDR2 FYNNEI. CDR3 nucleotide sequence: TGTGCCAGCAGTGCTAGTGGGGGCGTGGGGCAGTACTTC. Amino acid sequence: CASSASGGVGQYF.

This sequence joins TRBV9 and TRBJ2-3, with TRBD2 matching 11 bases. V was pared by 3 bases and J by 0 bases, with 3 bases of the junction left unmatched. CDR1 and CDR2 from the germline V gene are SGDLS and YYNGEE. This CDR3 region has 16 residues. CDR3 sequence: CASSATSGTSTDTQYF. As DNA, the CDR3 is TGTGCCAGCAGCGCGACTAGCGGGACTAGCACAGATACGCAGTATTTT.

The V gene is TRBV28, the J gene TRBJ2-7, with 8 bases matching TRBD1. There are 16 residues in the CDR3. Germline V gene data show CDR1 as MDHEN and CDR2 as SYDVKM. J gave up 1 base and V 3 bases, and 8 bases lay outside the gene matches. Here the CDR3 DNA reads TGTGCCAGCAGTTTCCCCTTGGGGACAGGTTCCTACGAGCAGTACTTC. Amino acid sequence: CASSFPLGTGSYEQYF. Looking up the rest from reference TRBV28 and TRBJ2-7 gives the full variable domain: DVKVTQSSRYLVKRTGEKVFLECVQDMDHENMFWYRQDPGLGLRLIYFSYDVKMKEKGDIPEGYSVSREKKERFSLILESASTNQTSMYLCASSFPLGTGSYEQYFGPGTRLTVT.

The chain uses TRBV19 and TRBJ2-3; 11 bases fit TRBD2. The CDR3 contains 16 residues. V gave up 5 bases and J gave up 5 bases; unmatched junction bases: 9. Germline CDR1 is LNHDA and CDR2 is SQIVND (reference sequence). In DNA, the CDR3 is TGTGCCAGTAGTTCCGCCCTAGCGGGGGGCCGAGATACGCAGTATTTT. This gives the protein CASSSALAGGRDTQYF.

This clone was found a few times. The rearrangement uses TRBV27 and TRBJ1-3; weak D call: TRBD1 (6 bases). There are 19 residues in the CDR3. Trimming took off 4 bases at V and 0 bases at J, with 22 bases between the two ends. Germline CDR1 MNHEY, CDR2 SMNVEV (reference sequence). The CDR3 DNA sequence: TGTGCCAGCAGTTCTACTACAGGGATCAATCCCTACTCTGGAAACACCATATATTTT. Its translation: CASSSTTGINPYSGNTIYF.

Here the CDR3 reads CASSVQGSYGYTF. The CDR3, as DNA: TGTGCCAGCAGTGTACAGGGGTCTTATGGCTACACCTTC. The chain combines TRBV2 with TRBJ1-2, with 7 bases aligning to TRBD1. Germline CDR1 reads SNHLY; CDR2 reads FYNNEI. The CDR3 covers 13 residues. The ends lost 4 bases at V and 5 bases at J; junction bases unmatched: 4.